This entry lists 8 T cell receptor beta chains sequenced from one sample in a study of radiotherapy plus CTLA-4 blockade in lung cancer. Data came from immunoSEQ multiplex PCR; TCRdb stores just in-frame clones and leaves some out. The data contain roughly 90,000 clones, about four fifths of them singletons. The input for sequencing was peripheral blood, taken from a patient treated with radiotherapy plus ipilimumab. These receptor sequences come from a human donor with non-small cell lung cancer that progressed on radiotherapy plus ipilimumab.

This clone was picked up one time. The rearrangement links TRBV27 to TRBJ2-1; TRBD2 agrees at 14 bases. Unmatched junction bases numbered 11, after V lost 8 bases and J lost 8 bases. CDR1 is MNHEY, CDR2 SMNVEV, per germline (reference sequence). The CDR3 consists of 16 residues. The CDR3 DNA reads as TGTGCCAGCCATCTGACTAGCGGGAGGGCGGCCGATGAGCAGTTCTTC. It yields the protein CASHLTSGRAADEQFF.

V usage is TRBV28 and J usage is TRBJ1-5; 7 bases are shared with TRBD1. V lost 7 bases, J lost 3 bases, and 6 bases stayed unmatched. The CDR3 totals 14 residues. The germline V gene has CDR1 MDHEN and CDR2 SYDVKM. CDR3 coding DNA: TGTGCCAGCACCCCAGGGGGAGTCAATCAGCCCCAGCATTTT. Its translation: CASTPGGVNQPQHF.

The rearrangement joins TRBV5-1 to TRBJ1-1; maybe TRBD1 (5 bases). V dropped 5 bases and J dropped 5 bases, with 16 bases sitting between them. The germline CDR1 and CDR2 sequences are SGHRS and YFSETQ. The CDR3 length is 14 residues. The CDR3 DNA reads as TGCGCCAGCAGGATTTTGGGGGTGGATACTGAAGCTTTCTTT. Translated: CASRILGVDTEAFF.

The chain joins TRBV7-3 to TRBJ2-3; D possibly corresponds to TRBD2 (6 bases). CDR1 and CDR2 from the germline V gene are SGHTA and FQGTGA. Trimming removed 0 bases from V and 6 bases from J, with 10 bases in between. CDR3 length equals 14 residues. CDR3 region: CASSLTGLDDTQYF. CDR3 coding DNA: TGTGCCAGCAGCTTAACGGGACTCGATGATACGCAGTATTTT.

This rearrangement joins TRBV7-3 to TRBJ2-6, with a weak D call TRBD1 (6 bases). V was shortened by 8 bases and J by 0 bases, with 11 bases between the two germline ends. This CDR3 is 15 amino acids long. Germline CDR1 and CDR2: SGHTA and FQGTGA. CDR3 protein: CASGGGSSGANVLTF. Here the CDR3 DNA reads TGTGCCAGCGGGGGCGGAAGCTCTGGGGCCAACGTCCTGACTTTC.

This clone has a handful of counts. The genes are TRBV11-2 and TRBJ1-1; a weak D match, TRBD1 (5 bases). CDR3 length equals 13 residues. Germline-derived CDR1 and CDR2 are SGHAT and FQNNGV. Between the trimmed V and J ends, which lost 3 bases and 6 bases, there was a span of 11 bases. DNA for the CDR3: TGTGCCAGCAGCTTCCGCGGGGGGGCTGAAGCTTTCTTT. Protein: CASSFRGGAEAFF. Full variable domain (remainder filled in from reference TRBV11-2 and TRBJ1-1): EAGVAQSPRYKIIEKRQSVAFWCNPISGHATLYWYQQILGQGPKLLIQFQNNGVVDDSQLPKDRFSAERLKGVDSTLKIQPAKLEDSAVYLCASSFRGGAEAFFGQGTRLTVV.

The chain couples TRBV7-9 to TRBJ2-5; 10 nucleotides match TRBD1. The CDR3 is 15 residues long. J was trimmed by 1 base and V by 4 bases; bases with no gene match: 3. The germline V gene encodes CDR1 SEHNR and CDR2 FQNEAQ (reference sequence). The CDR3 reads CASSSDRGLQETQYF. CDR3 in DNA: TGTGCCAGCAGCTCCGACAGGGGGCTCCAAGAGACCCAGTACTTC.

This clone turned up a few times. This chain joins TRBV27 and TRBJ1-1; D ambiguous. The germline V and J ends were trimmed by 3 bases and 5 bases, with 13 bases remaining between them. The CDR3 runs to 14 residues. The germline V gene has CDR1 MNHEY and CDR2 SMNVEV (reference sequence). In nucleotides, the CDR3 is TGTGCCAGCAGTTTCGGGGTGGGCGGAACTGAAGCTTTCTTT. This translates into CASSFGVGGTEAFF.